These 21 T cell receptor beta chains were all obtained from the same sample, sequenced in a study of T cells in Graves' hyperthyroidism and ophthalmopathy. RNA transcripts were the template for amplifying TCR beta CDR3 regions. TCR CDR3 underwent first-round RT-PCR with the HTBI primer set. Using its own MiXCR run on the multiplex PCR reads, TCRdb lists one record per CDR3 protein. The sample consists of approximately 610,000 distinct CDR3 sequences, 14% to 15% of them appearing once. Sequenced: blood. Every receptor here comes from a woman between 40 and 55 years old with Graves' ophthalmopathy.

The sample holds many counts of this clonotype. CDR3: CASSQEWGSTEAFF. CDR3 DNA sequence: TGTGCCAGCAGCCAAGAATGGGGGTCCACTGAAGCTTTCTTT. This chain links TRBV3-1 with TRBJ1-1; TRBD1 might be the D (5 bases). With 0 bases removed from V and 4 bases from J, the gap between germline ends came to 9 bases. The CDR3 loop spans 14 amino acids. Germline values: CDR1 LGHDT, CDR2 YNNKEL (reference sequence).

This chain uses TRBV27 with TRBJ2-5, with a weak D call TRBD2 (5 bases). CDR1 and CDR2 from the germline V gene are MNHEY and SMNVEV (reference sequence). Trimming pared 5 bases from V and 4 bases from J, leaving 11 bases between. This CDR3 region has 13 residues. The CDR3: CASSRAAGETQYF. In DNA, the CDR3 is TGTGCCAGCAGTCGGGCGGCGGGAGAGACCCAGTACTTC.

Many counts were recorded for this clonotype. V is TRBV15 and J is TRBJ1-2; 9 bases line up with TRBD1. V shed 2 bases and J 5 bases; nucleotides not matched to a gene: 9. Germline V gene lookup returns CDR1 LNHNV and CDR2 YYDKDF (reference sequence). CDR3 length: 16 amino acids. The CDR3 protein is CATSRYNPDRGYGYTF. CDR3 sequence (DNA): TGTGCCACCAGCAGATACAACCCCGACAGGGGGTATGGCTACACCTTC.

This clonotype was observed a few times. V is TRBV13 and J is TRBJ2-1; 7 bases are a match to TRBD2. V trimming: 5 bases; J trimming: 4 bases; junction bases outside the gene matches: 11. The length of the CDR3 is 16 residues. Germline values: CDR1 PRHDT, CDR2 FYEKMQ (reference sequence). CDR3 sequence (DNA): TGTGCCAGCAGCGCCGAGGGGAGGGAGGGGTACAATGAGCAGTTCTTC. Encoded protein: CASSAEGREGYNEQFF.

CDR3 sequence (DNA): TGCAGTGCTAGCTTCGGACAGGGTGTATACACCGGGGAGCTGTTTTTT. Translation gives CSASFGQGVYTGELFF. V usage is TRBV20-1 and J usage is TRBJ2-2; 8 positions match TRBD1. The CDR3 runs to 16 residues. Trimming cost V 3 bases and J 3 bases; bases outside gene matches: 9. Germline V gene sequence: CDR1 DFQATT, CDR2 SNEGSKA (reference sequence).

In this sample, this clonotype turned up many times. The V and J genes are TRBV5-1 and TRBJ1-2, with TRBD1 identical over 9 bases. Germline assignment: CDR1 SGHRS and CDR2 YFSETQ. After removal of 0 bases from V and 5 bases from J, the junction contained 5 bases not matched to a gene. There are 15 residues in the CDR3. CDR3 region: CASSLDGTGLYGYTF. CDR3 coding DNA: TGCGCCAGCAGCTTGGACGGGACAGGGTTGTATGGCTACACCTTC.

This clonotype was seen at least ten times. V is TRBV4-1 and J is TRBJ1-1; TRBD1 matches 7 bases. This CDR3 comprises 15 residues. CDR1 is MGHRA, CDR2 YSYEKL, per germline. V shed 0 bases, J shed 4 bases, and the junction held 5 bases outside the gene matches. This chain's CDR3 is CASSQDPTGFTEAFF. CDR3 nucleotide sequence: TGCGCCAGCAGCCAAGACCCGACAGGGTTCACTGAAGCTTTCTTT.

This clonotype was recorded a few times. The V gene is TRBV12-5, the J gene TRBJ2-2; D gene unclear. The germline CDR1 and CDR2 sequences are LGHNT and FRNRAP. The germline V and J ends were trimmed by 0 bases and 6 bases, with 14 bases remaining between them. The CDR3 extends over 16 amino acids. The CDR3 region has the DNA TGTGCTAGTGGTTTGGTATTGACCTTATATCCCGGGGAGCTGTTTTTT. Translation: CASGLVLTLYPGELFF.

This clonotype was seen at least ten times. The rearrangement uses TRBV6-5 and TRBJ2-5, with D possibly TRBD2 on 5 matching bases. The CDR3 loop spans 13 amino acids. Per the germline V gene, CDR1 is MNHEY and CDR2 is SVGAGI. Trimming removed 2 bases from V and 5 bases from J, with 9 bases in between. CDR3 sequence: CASSYEGRETQYF. Here the CDR3 DNA reads TGTGCCAGCAGTTACGAGGGCCGGGAGACCCAGTACTTC.

The genes are TRBV24-1 and TRBJ1-1; tentative D call: TRBD1 (6 bases). This CDR3 contains 14 residues. V was pared by 5 bases and J by 10 bases, with 19 bases between. The V gene's germline CDR1 is KGHDR and CDR2 SFDVKD. The CDR3 spells CATSGAAGVERAFF. In DNA form, the CDR3 reads TGTGCCACCAGTGGTGCAGCAGGGGTCGAGCGAGCTTTCTTT.

This clonotype has at least ten counts. The V and J genes are TRBV19 and TRBJ2-5; D perhaps matches TRBD2 (5 bases). Germline-derived CDR1 and CDR2 are LNHDA and SQIVND (reference sequence). This CDR3 spans 14 amino acids. V gave up 6 bases and J gave up 5 bases, with 16 bases separating them. CDR3 residues: CASSRKLGRETQYF. In nucleotides, the CDR3 is TGTGCCAGTAGCCGTAAACTAGGTCGTGAGACCCAGTACTTC.

The rearrangement links TRBV6-1 to TRBJ2-2; the D gene is possibly TRBD1 (6 bases). V was clipped by 6 bases and J by 0 bases, with 17 bases between them. The length of the CDR3 is 17 residues. The V gene's germline CDR1 is MNHNS and CDR2 SASEGT. CDR3 DNA sequence: TGTGCCAGCAGCCTCCTCCGGGACACAACGAACACCGGGGAGCTGTTTTTT. It yields the protein CASSLLRDTTNTGELFF.

This clonotype was seen repeatedly, ten times or more. The V call is TRBV6-5, the J call TRBJ1-1; D gene ambiguous. The V end lost 4 bases, the J end lost 0 bases, and 9 bases lay between the germline ends. The CDR3 consists of 14 residues. The V gene's germline CDR1 is MNHEY and CDR2 SVGAGI. The CDR3, as DNA: TGTGCCAGCAGTTTGAATTACATGAACACTGAAGCTTTCTTT. As protein: CASSLNYMNTEAFF.

This clonotype appeared many times. The CDR3 spells CASSVERGYEQYF. CDR3 DNA: TGTGCCAGCAGCGTAGAGCGGGGGTACGAGCAGTACTTC. The chain carries TRBV6-2 or TRBV6-3 and TRBJ2-7, with 8 bases that match TRBD2. This CDR3 comprises 13 residues. J was trimmed by 4 bases and V by 6 bases; bases with no gene match: 5. From germline, CDR1 is MNHEY and CDR2 SVGEGT.

This clonotype was seen ten or more times. The chain employs TRBV25-1 and TRBJ1-6; the D is unclear. Per the germline V gene, CDR1 is MGHDK and CDR2 is SYGVNS. Trimming took 1 base from V and 3 from J, leaving 4 bases between them. The CDR3 has 14 amino acids. CDR3 in amino acids: CASSEFDYNSPLHF. Written as DNA, the CDR3 is TGTGCCAGCAGTGAATTCGACTATAATTCACCCCTCCACTTT.

V and J are TRBV6-1 and TRBJ2-7; 7 bases match TRBD1. The V and J ends lost 6 bases and 3 bases, in that order; junction bases with no gene match: 8. Germline lookup yields CDR1 MNHNS and CDR2 SASEGT. The CDR3 totals 14 residues. The CDR3 reads CASRRQGSDYEQYF. The CDR3 bases are TGTGCCAGCAGGAGACAGGGTTCCGACTACGAGCAGTACTTC.

The CDR3 DNA follows: TGTGCCAGCAGTTACGCAGACAGGCCGGGAGAGACCCAGTACTTC. Translating gives CASSYADRPGETQYF. V is TRBV6-5 and J is TRBJ2-5; tentative D call: TRBD1 (6 bases). V was cut by 2 bases and J by 4 bases, with 14 bases left in between. This CDR3 spans 15 amino acids. Germline CDR1 reads MNHEY; CDR2 reads SVGAGI.

Ten or more counts support this clonotype. The chain recombines TRBV2 with TRBJ2-5, with D maybe TRBD2 (7 bases). The length of the CDR3 is 15 residues. Germline CDR1 reads SNHLY; CDR2 reads FYNNEI. Trimming pared 1 base from V and 1 base from J, leaving 10 bases between. CDR3 sequence: CASSEGGGTQETQYF. Here the CDR3 DNA reads TGTGCCAGCAGTGAAGGCGGGGGCACCCAAGAGACCCAGTACTTC.

A few counts support this clonotype. The rearrangement joins TRBV5-1 to TRBJ1-3, with a possible D match to TRBD1 (5 bases). Per the germline V gene, CDR1 is SGHRS and CDR2 is YFSETQ. This CDR3 comprises 15 residues. V gave up 2 bases and J gave up 0 bases, with 9 bases separating them. The CDR3 DNA reads TGCGCCAGCAGCTTCGGGGGAGGCTCTGGAAACACCATATATTTT. Translation: CASSFGGGSGNTIYF. The full variable domain, completed using reference TRBV5-1 and TRBJ1-3, is KAGVTQTPRYLIKTRGQQVTLSCSPISGHRSVSWYQQTPGQGLQFLFEYFSETQRNKGNFPGRFSGRQFSNSRSEMNVSTLELGDSALYLCASSFGGGSGNTIYFGEGSWLTVV.

This clonotype was detected ten times or more. The rearrangement uses TRBV11-2 and TRBJ1-1; D not resolved. V shed 5 bases and J shed 1 base, with 8 bases lying between them. This CDR3 is built from 13 residues. Germline V gene sequence: CDR1 SGHAT, CDR2 FQNNGV. The CDR3: CASSPEGNTEAFF. CDR3 nucleotides: TGTGCCAGCAGCCCAGAGGGGAACACTGAAGCTTTCTTT.

This clonotype was observed a handful of times. CDR3 in amino acids: CASSLSPGSSYNEQFF. CDR3 sequence (DNA): TGTGCCAGCAGCCTCTCTCCGGGATCCTCCTACAATGAGCAGTTCTTC. The V and J genes are TRBV3-1 and TRBJ2-1, with a weak D call TRBD2 (5 bases). Between the trimmed V and J ends, which lost 4 bases and 0 bases, there was a span of 13 bases. The CDR3 sequence is 16 residues long. Germline lookup yields CDR1 LGHDT and CDR2 YNNKEL (reference sequence).